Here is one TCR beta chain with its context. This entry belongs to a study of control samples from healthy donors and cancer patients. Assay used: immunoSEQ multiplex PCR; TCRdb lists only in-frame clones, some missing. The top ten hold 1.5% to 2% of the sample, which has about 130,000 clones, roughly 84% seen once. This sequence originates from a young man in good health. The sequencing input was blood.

CDR3 sequence: CATSRDSGTVYGYTF. The DNA of the CDR3 is TGTGCCACCAGCAGAGATAGCGGAACAGTCTATGGCTACACCTTC. The chain combines TRBV15 with TRBJ1-2; no clear D. This CDR3 is built from 15 residues. The V gene's germline CDR1 is LNHNV and CDR2 YYDKDF (reference sequence). V lost 0 bases and J 4 bases, leaving 12 bases between the germline ends.